One TCR beta chain is described in this entry. Its antigen has not been determined. Within one base of it there is no much larger clone, and no base qualities were kept. V was cut back by 4 bases and J by 6 bases, leaving a gap of 21 bases between them. The CDR1 and CDR2 encoded by the germline V gene are MGHDK and SYGVNS. The CDR3 holds 16 amino acids from the cysteine to the phenylalanine. Of all the DNA, just the CDR3 is kept, 48 bases in frame from base 1. The source of the sample is a study of shared clonotypes between healthy human individuals (dated by TCRdb to 2019 to 2021). The study in broad terms: The cohort comprised two women and three men aged 18 to 49 years. For each donor, CD4 naive and CD4 memory were each given three plates, CD8 naive was given two plates, and CD8 memory was given one plate. To estimate repertoire size and how much clonotypes are shared between individuals, the study performed deep sequencing of blood TCR repertoires from roughly five healthy adults. To increase sequencing depth and limit assay-specific biases, different laboratories used diverse techniques to prepare libraries and sequence TCR repertoires. Leukapheresis yielded between about 0.94 and 8.9 billion PBMCs per donor. Broad study findings and their caveats: About 5% of naive CD4, 3% to 3.5% of naive CD8, approximately 2.2% of memory CD4, and around 0.42% of memory CD8 clonotypes were shared across a handful of donors. Sampling was restricted to blood, and TCR repertoires in tissue are likely to differ from TCR repertoires in blood. The small number of donors limited the genetic and exposure-history diversity represented. Naive subsets generally had larger estimated clonotype richness than memory subsets. Incomplete sequencing was indicated by rarefaction of sorted-subset datasets, despite the large sequencing depth. Pairwise subsampling led to the expectation that sequencing depth would affect the degree of clonotype sharing among donors. Clonotypes shared by all four sorted-subset donors showed higher generation probabilities than non-shared clonotypes.

Donors were healthy HIV-negative adults with no recently reported acute infections or vaccinations. All donors were Caucasian adults living in Nashville, Tennessee, USA. CD4+ T cells were enriched by magnetic negative selection; naive cells were then positively selected on CD45RA, and the negative fraction formed the memory subset. Blood was obtained by leukapheresis, after which PBMCs were separated by Ficoll-Histopaque density gradient centrifugation and cryopreserved in liquid nitrogen vapor phase. Analytical flow cytometry was used to check the purity and quantity of each magnetically sorted T cell population. Genomic DNA was isolated from every sorted fraction and measured by UV absorbance on a Nanodrop 2000c. TCR CDR3 regions were amplified from genomic DNA by multiplex PCR using the deep immunoSEQ assay. Extracted genomic DNA from each cell subset was distributed evenly across all wells of several immunoSEQ 96-well plates, and each plate was treated as a replicate. For sorted subsets, 200 to 250 ng of genomic DNA, equivalent to roughly 33,000 T cell genomes, went into each replicate PCR. Purified libraries were measured with a Qubit 3.0 fluorometer, size-checked on a Bioanalyzer 2100, and measured again with the KAPA Library Quantification kit. Each immunoSEQ 96-well plate was sequenced on its own single-read 150-cycle Illumina NextSeq 550 flow cell. The published analysis was carried out like this. Because the immunoSEQ output held only junctional sequences and lacked quality scores, the filtering could not match the filtering applied to full-length reads. Sequences were annotated with PyIR, a Python wrapper for IgBLAST v1.9, using IMGT germline references to assign V/J genes and CDR3. Reads with weak V/J assignments (E-value above 1e-6), missing CDR3, stop codons, out-of-frame junctions, or ambiguous translated residues were removed. V3J clonotypes were defined as sequences sharing the same inferred V gene, J gene, and CDR3 amino acid sequence. Percentage overlap between repertoires was computed as shared unique clonotypes divided by the size of the smaller repertoire. Three approaches were used to assess repertoire richness: RTK rarefaction, the Chao1 estimator, and Recon v2.1 estimates of unobserved clonotypes. OLGA was used to compute generation probabilities for all TCRbeta clonotypes that the gDNA method yielded from a few donors. TCRdb limited this immuneACCESS table to in-frame rearrangements with V and J called. A share of clones is missing; checked studies link under half to unresolved V genes, and the rest is unexplained. V and J calls and clone size come straight from that table; D and trimming were deduced from the DNA. The sample records 1,400,000 or so clones, 98% to 99% of which are singletons. The ten largest clones capture around 0.38% of the sample.

The sequencing input was naive CD4+ T cells sorted from blood. Per the publication, the cell subset or site label means: CD45RA+ positively selected. The receptor was isolated from a man in his thirties or forties in good health. The V and J segments used are TRBV25-1 and TRBJ1-2; too little of a D gene remains to name it. For the CDR3, the sequence is CASSGSVGGRFNGYTF. The DNA is as follows: TGTGCCAGCAGTGGTTCCGTGGGAGGGAGGTTTAATGGCTACACCTTC.